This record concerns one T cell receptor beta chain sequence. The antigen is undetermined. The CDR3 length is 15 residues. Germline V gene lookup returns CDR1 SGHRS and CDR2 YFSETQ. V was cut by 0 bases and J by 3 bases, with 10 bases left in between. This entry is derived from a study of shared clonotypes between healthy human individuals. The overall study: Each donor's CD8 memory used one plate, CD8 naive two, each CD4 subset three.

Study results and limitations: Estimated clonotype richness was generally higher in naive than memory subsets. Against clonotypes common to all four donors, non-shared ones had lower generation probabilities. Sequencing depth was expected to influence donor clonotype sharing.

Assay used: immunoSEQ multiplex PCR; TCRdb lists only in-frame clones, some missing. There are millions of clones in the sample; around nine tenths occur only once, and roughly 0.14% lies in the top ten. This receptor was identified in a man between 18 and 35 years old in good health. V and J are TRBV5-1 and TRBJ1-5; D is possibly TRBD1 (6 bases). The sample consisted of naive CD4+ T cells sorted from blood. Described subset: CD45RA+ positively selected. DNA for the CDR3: TGCGCCAGCAGCTTGGACGGACAGATCAATCAGCCCCAGCATTTT. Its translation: CASSLDGQINQPQHF.